Below are 28 T cell receptor beta chains sequenced from a single sample in a study of beta chain features in type 1 diabetes. Isolated RNA was reverse transcribed in full, so expressed TCRB transcripts were sequenced. The repertoire was sequenced with immunoSEQ multiplex PCR; TCRdb's copy has only in-frame clones and lacks some. The profile shows over 150,000 clones, roughly 8% of them singletons. Sequencing was done on a sample of central memory CD4+ T cells from blood. These receptors came from a young man in good health.

The chain combines TRBV28 with TRBJ1-1, with 7 bases lining up with TRBD1. The CDR3 is made up of 16 amino acids. Trimming removed 3 bases from V and 3 bases from J; junction bases left unmatched: 10. Germline V gene sequence: CDR1 MDHEN, CDR2 SYDVKM. The DNA of the CDR3 is TGTGCCAGCAGTTTTCCGCCACGACAGGGATACACTGAAGCTTTCTTT. Translation: CASSFPPRQGYTEAFF.

In its sample, this clone was seen a few times. This chain uses TRBV5-1 with TRBJ2-3; D gene uncertain. The germline gives CDR1 SGHRS, CDR2 YFSETQ. The CDR3 is 14 amino acids. Between the trimmed V and J ends, which lost 2 bases and 2 bases, there was a span of 9 bases. The CDR3 DNA reads as TGCGCCAGCAGCTTCTCTTCTTCCACAGATACGCAGTATTTT. This gives the protein CASSFSSSTDTQYF.

The chain joins TRBV5-4 to TRBJ2-1; no clear D. V lost 4 bases, J lost 7 bases, and 9 bases lay in between. This CDR3 is built from 12 residues. Germline V CDR1 and CDR2: SGHNT, YYREEE (reference sequence). CDR3 DNA: TGTGCCAGCAGCCGACACGAAAATGAGCAGTTCTTC. Protein sequence: CASSRHENEQFF.

The chain uses TRBV7-3 and TRBJ2-1, with D perhaps matching TRBD1 (6 bases). Per germline, CDR1 SGHTA and CDR2 FQGTGA. The CDR3 covers 14 residues. Between the trimmed V and J ends, which lost 5 bases and 5 bases, there was a span of 13 bases. CDR3 protein: CASSTQGQDNEQFF. The CDR3 DNA is TGTGCCAGCAGCACTCAGGGGCAGGACAATGAGCAGTTCTTC.

The rearrangement links TRBV9 to TRBJ1-5, with a weak D call TRBD1 (5 bases). The germline V and J ends were trimmed by 3 bases and 4 bases, with 14 bases remaining between them. CDR1 and CDR2 (germline): SGDLS, YYNGEE. This CDR3 comprises 15 residues. CDR3 coding DNA: TGTGCCAGCAGCGCCCCCCCAGGGTGTAATCAGCCCCAGCATTTT. It specifies CASSAPPGCNQPQHF.

The chain joins TRBV6-1 to TRBJ2-2; 9 bases align to TRBD1. The CDR3 has 15 amino acids. Looked up from germline, CDR1 is MNHNS and CDR2 is SASEGT. After removal of 4 bases from V and 3 bases from J, the junction contained 3 bases not matched to a gene. CDR3 DNA sequence: TGTGCCAGCAGTGCTCGACAGGGGGACACCGGGGAGCTGTTTTTT. Residues: CASSARQGDTGELFF.

The chain couples TRBV30 to TRBJ1-5, with D perhaps TRBD1 (5 bases). Per the germline V gene, CDR1 is GTSNPN and CDR2 is SVGIG (reference sequence). The CDR3 consists of 15 residues. The V gene lost 0 bases and the J gene lost 4 bases, with 13 bases spanning the gap. Here the CDR3 reads CAWSVRAGINQPQHF. CDR3 coding DNA: TGTGCCTGGAGTGTACGGGCAGGGATAAATCAGCCCCAGCATTTT.

The gene calls are TRBV11-3 and TRBJ2-1; TRBD1 matches at 7 bases. Germline lookup yields CDR1 SGHNT and CDR2 YENEEA. V lost 4 bases and J lost 7; bases outside the gene matches: 7. This CDR3 has 14 amino acids. The chain's CDR3 is CASSSRDRKNEQFF. DNA for the CDR3: TGTGCCAGCAGCTCCCGGGACAGAAAGAATGAGCAGTTCTTC.

V usage is TRBV28 and J usage is TRBJ2-5; 9 nucleotides align to TRBD2. After removal of 6 bases from V and 2 bases from J, the junction contained 4 bases not matched to a gene. The CDR3 runs 14 residues. Per the germline V gene, CDR1 is MDHEN and CDR2 is SYDVKM. The CDR3 DNA is TGTGCCAGCAGGCGCGGGGGGGGTCAAGAGACCCAGTACTTC. Its protein product is CASRRGGGQETQYF.

The chain links TRBV5-4 to TRBJ1-2, with D perhaps TRBD1 (6 bases). CDR3 size: 15 residues. V lost 3 bases to trimming and J lost 3 bases, with 15 bases between them. Per germline, CDR1 SGHNT and CDR2 YYREEE (reference sequence). The CDR3, as DNA: TGTGCCAGCAGCTATGCAGGGGCATCGGACTATGGCTACACCTTC. Protein product: CASSYAGASDYGYTF.

The V call is TRBV7-3, the J call TRBJ1-1; D might be TRBD1 (6 bases). V shed 5 bases and J shed 0 bases, with 13 bases lying between them. The CDR3 spans 15 residues. Looked up from germline, CDR1 is SGHTA and CDR2 is FQGTGA. The CDR3 protein is CASSANGGMNTEAFF. The CDR3 coding sequence is TGTGCCAGCAGCGCGAATGGGGGCATGAACACTGAAGCTTTCTTT. The full variable domain, completed using reference TRBV7-3 and TRBJ1-1, is GAGVSQTPSNKVTEKGKYVELRCDPISGHTALYWYRQSLGQGPEFLIYFQGTGAADDSGLPNDRFFAVRPEGSVSTLKIQRTERGDSAVYLCASSANGGMNTEAFFGQGTRLTVV.

This clone came up many times. The chain combines TRBV11-2 with TRBJ2-7, with a weak D call TRBD2 (6 bases). The germline V and J ends were trimmed by 5 bases and 9 bases, with 14 bases remaining between them. CDR1 SGHAT and CDR2 FQNNGV come from the germline V gene. The CDR3 runs to 12 residues. CDR3 DNA sequence: TGTGCCAGCAGCCAGTGGCGGGAAGGGCAGTACTTC. Encoded protein: CASSQWREGQYF.

This clone was seen many times. The V call is TRBV30, the J call TRBJ1-5; D is unresolved. V was clipped by 1 base and J by 5 bases, with 9 bases between them. Germline values: CDR1 GTSNPN, CDR2 SVGIG (reference sequence). CDR3 length equals 13 residues. The CDR3 nucleotides read TGTGCCTGGAGTGCCGACCGGGATCAGCCCCAGCATTTT. Protein: CAWSADRDQPQHF.

The chain employs TRBV28 and TRBJ2-1; TRBD1 aligns across 7 bases. In germline, CDR1 is MDHEN, CDR2 SYDVKM. V shed 2 bases, J shed 4 bases, and the junction held 11 bases outside the gene matches. This CDR3 contains 17 residues. CDR3 protein: CASSLPLTGLAYNEQFF. In nucleotides, the CDR3 is TGTGCCAGCAGTTTACCCCTGACAGGGTTGGCGTACAATGAGCAGTTCTTC. Full variable domain (remainder filled in from reference TRBV28 and TRBJ2-1): DVKVTQSSRYLVKRTGEKVFLECVQDMDHENMFWYRQDPGLGLRLIYFSYDVKMKEKGDIPEGYSVSREKKERFSLILESASTNQTSMYLCASSLPLTGLAYNEQFFGPGTRLTVL.

The chain links TRBV5-1 to TRBJ1-2; D might be TRBD1 (6 bases). This CDR3 has 15 amino acids. Germline V gives CDR1 SGHRS, CDR2 YFSETQ. With 4 bases removed from V and 2 bases from J, the gap between germline ends came to 15 bases. The CDR3 nucleotides are TGCGCCAGCAGCCCCCCTGCAGGGGCAAACTATGGCTACACCTTC. As protein: CASSPPAGANYGYTF.

This sequence joins TRBV4-2 and TRBJ2-6, with TRBD1 matching 9 bases. Germline CDR1 and CDR2: LGHNA and YNFKEQ. Unmatched junction bases numbered 6, after V lost 3 bases and J lost 0 bases. This CDR3 spans 18 amino acids. CDR3 nucleotide sequence: TGTGCCAGCAGCCATTACAGGGGGCAGTCCTCTGGGGCCAACGTCCTGACTTTC. It encodes CASSHYRGQSSGANVLTF.

This chain uses TRBV2 with TRBJ2-6; tentative D call: TRBD1 (6 bases). Trimming removed 5 bases at V and 0 bases at J, with 14 bases between. Germline CDR1 and CDR2: SNHLY and FYNNEI. This CDR3 comprises 17 residues. CDR3 coding DNA: TGTGCCAGCAGTTTTATGACAGGCTTCTCTGGGGCCAACGTCCTGACTTTC. Translated, it gives CASSFMTGFSGANVLTF.

This clone has just a few counts. The gene calls are TRBV5-4 and TRBJ1-2; 8 bases map to TRBD1. This CDR3 has 12 amino acids. Germline trimming cut 4 bases from V and 8 bases from J; bases unmatched to any gene: 4. CDR1 is SGHNT, CDR2 YYREEE, per germline (reference sequence). CDR3 nucleotides: TGTGCCAGCAGCGAGACAGGGGACGGCTACACCTTC. Its translation is CASSETGDGYTF.

The chain carries TRBV11-3 and TRBJ2-3, with a tentative D call TRBD2 (5 bases). Trimming removed 5 bases from V and 6 bases from J, with 15 bases in between. Germline CDR1 is SGHNT and CDR2 is YENEEA. The CDR3 covers 14 residues. The CDR3 region has the DNA TGTGCCAGCAGCCGGTCCGTGGAGGTGGATACGCAGTATTTT. It specifies CASSRSVEVDTQYF.

Here the CDR3 reads CASSFGGVNTEAFF. In DNA, the CDR3 is TGTGCCAGCAGTTTCGGGGGGGTGAACACTGAAGCTTTCTTT. The chain recombines TRBV27 with TRBJ1-1; tentative D call: TRBD1 (5 bases). V dropped 3 bases and J dropped 0 bases, with 8 bases sitting between them. Looked up from germline, CDR1 is MNHEY and CDR2 is SMNVEV (reference sequence). This CDR3 comprises 14 residues.

V usage is TRBV7-9 and J usage is TRBJ1-1, with 9 bases identical to TRBD1. Germline trimming cut 8 bases from V and 5 bases from J; bases unmatched to any gene: 3. Germline loops: CDR1 SEHNR, CDR2 FQNEAQ (reference sequence). The CDR3 spans 12 residues. CDR3 residues: CASGQGWTEAFF. In DNA form, the CDR3 reads TGTGCCAGCGGACAGGGGTGGACTGAAGCTTTCTTT. Looking up the rest from reference TRBV7-9 and TRBJ1-1 gives the full variable domain: DTGVSQNPRHKITKRGQNVTFRCDPISEHNRLYWYRQTLGQGPEFLTYFQNEAQLEKSRLLSDRFSAERPKGSFSTLEIQRTEQGDSAMYLCASGQGWTEAFFGQGTRLTVV.

This clone was observed a handful of times. The chain employs TRBV10-3 and TRBJ2-3, with D perhaps matching TRBD1 (6 bases). Trimming removed 4 bases from V and 8 bases from J, with 22 bases in between. CDR3 length: 16 amino acids. Germline lookup yields CDR1 ENHRY and CDR2 SYGVKD. The CDR3 loop is CAISAIEGQGSGTQYF. CDR3 DNA: TGTGCCATCAGTGCCATCGAGGGGCAGGGGAGCGGTACGCAGTATTTT.

The table lists this clone with a few counts. The rearrangement links TRBV4-1 to TRBJ2-3; tentatively, D is TRBD2 (5 bases). Looked up from germline, CDR1 is MGHRA and CDR2 is YSYEKL. The CDR3 loop spans 16 amino acids. V lost 3 bases and J 5 bases, leaving 18 bases between the germline ends. This CDR3 is CASSQSGGLAIDTQYF. DNA for the CDR3: TGCGCCAGCAGCCAGTCGGGCGGACTCGCAATAGATACGCAGTATTTT.

This clone was seen at least ten times. The chain joins TRBV28 to TRBJ2-1; D remains ambiguous. This CDR3 region has 12 residues. Trimming took 7 bases from V and 8 from J, leaving 12 bases between them. CDR1 and CDR2 from the germline V gene are MDHEN and SYDVKM. The CDR3 DNA follows: TGTGCCAGCATGTCAGGATTCGATGAGCAGTTCTTC. It specifies CASMSGFDEQFF.

The V call is TRBV2, the J call TRBJ1-1; D is undetermined. V was trimmed by 7 bases and J by 5 bases, leaving 11 bases between them. Germline assignment: CDR1 SNHLY and CDR2 FYNNEI. The CDR3 runs to 12 residues. CDR3 sequence (DNA): TGTGCCAGCAATCCGAGTTCGACTGAAGCTTTCTTT. It encodes CASNPSSTEAFF.

This clone was observed a handful of times. The chain links TRBV6-7 to TRBJ2-2, with D possibly matching TRBD1 (6 bases). TRBV6-7 is an ORF for which the function is uncertain. This CDR3 region has 15 residues. V lost 0 bases to trimming and J lost 6 bases, with 11 bases between them. The CDR3 nucleotides read TGTGCCAGCAGTTACTCGGCGACAGGTCCCGGGGAGCTGTTTTTT. The encoded protein is CASSYSATGPGELFF.

This clone was counted between two and nine times. The rearrangement links TRBV30 to TRBJ1-1; D is unresolved. Germline V gives CDR1 GTSNPN, CDR2 SVGIG (reference sequence). There are 14 residues in the CDR3. V was shortened by 6 bases and J by 0 bases, with 14 bases between the two germline ends. The CDR3 DNA sequence: TGTGCCTGCGGGGAGGGAAATATGAACACTGAAGCTTTCTTT. Translating it yields CACGEGNMNTEAFF.

The J gene is TRBJ1-1, the V gene TRBV6-5, with 7 bases aligning to TRBD1. CDR3 length: 13 amino acids. Per the germline V gene, CDR1 is MNHEY and CDR2 is SVGAGI. V lost 6 bases and J lost 4; bases outside the gene matches: 5. The CDR3 region is CASRKGQTTEAFF. DNA for the CDR3: TGTGCCAGCAGGAAGGGACAGACCACTGAAGCTTTCTTT.